This T cell receptor beta chain was profiled in a study of PD-L1 blockade in urothelial cancer. About the research overall: Patients, treated from 2014 onward, received atezolizumab 1,200 mg intravenously every 3 weeks.

Each PCR had synthetic TCR analog templates added to it as a spike-in. TCRdb's table, derived via immunoSEQ multiplex PCR, lists solely in-frame clones and lacks some. The table records fewer than 45,000 clones, over 75% of them present only once. This TCR derives from a man between 65 and 85 years old with urothelial cancer. This specimen consisted of PBMCs, obtained around atezolizumab (anti-PD-L1) treatment.

The chain's CDR3 is CASSYNRVNYGYTF. CDR3 nucleotides: TGTGCCAGCAGCTATAACAGGGTTAACTATGGCTACACCTTC. The chain recombines TRBV7-2 with TRBJ1-2, with D possibly matching TRBD1 (6 bases). V was clipped by 4 bases and J by 1 base, with 10 bases between them. This CDR3 has 14 amino acids. The V gene's germline CDR1 is SGHTA and CDR2 FQGNSA.